This T cell receptor beta chain was identified during a study of cytomegalovirus exposure and HLA in healthy donors. The CDR3 extends over 15 amino acids. V was pared by 1 base and J by 4 bases, with 14 bases between. Germline CDR1 is MGHRA and CDR2 is YSYEKL. Regarding the study as a whole: The HLA-A and HLA-B alleles of most subjects were reportedly predicted accurately from TCR beta sequences. For cytomegalovirus status, the classifier reportedly gave diagnoses with high specificity and sensitivity. Within an earlier analysis, most TCR beta V segments proved productive either about 87% or about 30% of the time. In a later analysis, TCR association rates varied by HLA locus: DRB1 most, HLA-C fewest.

PCR involved 60 Vbeta and 13 Jbeta primers. Libraries were prepared by immunoSEQ multiplex PCR; TCRdb keeps only in-frame clonotypes and omits some of them. The sample contains some 220,000 clones, roughly 84% of which appear only once. Details on this clone: Its antigen is not known.

The chain couples TRBV4-1 to TRBJ2-7, with TRBD2 as a possible D gene (6 bases). This TCR was recovered from a girl aged 2 to 9 in good health and CMV-seronegative. The source material was PBMCs. The CDR3 region has the DNA TGCGCCAGCAGCCAAGTCCAGTCTGGAGGGTACGAGCAGTACTTC. Its protein product is CASSQVQSGGYEQYF.